This T cell receptor (beta chain) was retrieved from a study of glioma-infiltrating T cells. Whole-study findings and limits: Gliomas, especially low-grade, showed above-expected tissue-blood divergence; non-neoplastic patients showed below. Only very few CDR3 sequences appeared in both tissue and blood.

Turning to this clonotype: Its antigen is unidentified. A read error is possible here, since a much larger clone lies one base away.

Germline CDR1 and CDR2: SGHDN and FVKESK. This CDR3 is 14 amino acids long. Amplification of TCR alpha and beta CDR3 regions from RNA used iRepertoire nested multiplex PCR. One-step reverse transcription and amplification started from around 100-400 ng of tissue mRNA or PBMC total RNA. TCRdb independently ran MiXCR on the multiplex PCR reads; one entry per CDR3 protein. The sample holds under 200,000 distinct CDR3 sequences, roughly two fifths seen once. Sequencing was carried out using glioma tissue, nonneoplastic brain tissue, or PBMCs (not recorded which). The receptor was isolated from a human donor with low-grade glioma or glioblastoma, undergoing nonglioma brain surgery, or in good health (not recorded which). The rearrangement joins TRBV14 to TRBJ1-1; the D is unclear. The CDR3 sequence: CASSRGRVNTETFF. As DNA, the CDR3 is TGTGCCAGCAGCCGAGGACGGGTGAACACTGAAACTTTCTTT.